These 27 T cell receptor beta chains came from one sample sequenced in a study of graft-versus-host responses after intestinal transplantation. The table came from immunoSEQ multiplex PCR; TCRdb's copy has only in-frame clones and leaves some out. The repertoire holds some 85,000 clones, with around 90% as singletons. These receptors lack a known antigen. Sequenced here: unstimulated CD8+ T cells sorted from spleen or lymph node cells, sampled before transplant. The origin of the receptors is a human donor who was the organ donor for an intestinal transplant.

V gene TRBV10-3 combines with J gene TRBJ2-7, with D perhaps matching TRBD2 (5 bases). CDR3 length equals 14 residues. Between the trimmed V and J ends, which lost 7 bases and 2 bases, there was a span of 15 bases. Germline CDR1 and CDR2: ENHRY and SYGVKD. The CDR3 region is CAIKERRKTYEQYF. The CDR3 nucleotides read TGTGCCATCAAGGAACGGAGGAAGACCTACGAGCAGTACTTC.

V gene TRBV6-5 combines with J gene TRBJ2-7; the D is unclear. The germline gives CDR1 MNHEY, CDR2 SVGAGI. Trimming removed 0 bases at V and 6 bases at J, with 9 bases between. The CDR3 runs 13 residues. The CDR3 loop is CASSYSMSGEQYF. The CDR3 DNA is TGTGCCAGCAGTTACTCGATGTCAGGCGAGCAGTACTTC.

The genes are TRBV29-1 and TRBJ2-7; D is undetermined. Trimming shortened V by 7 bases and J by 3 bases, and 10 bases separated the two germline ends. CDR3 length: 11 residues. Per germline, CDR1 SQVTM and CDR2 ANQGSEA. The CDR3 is CSAADGYEQYF. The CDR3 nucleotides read TGCAGCGCCGCGGACGGCTACGAGCAGTACTTC.

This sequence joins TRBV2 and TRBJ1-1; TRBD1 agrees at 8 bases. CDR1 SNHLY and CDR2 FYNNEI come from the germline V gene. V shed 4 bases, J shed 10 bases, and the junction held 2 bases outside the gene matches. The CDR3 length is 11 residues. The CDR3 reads CASSGGTGAFF. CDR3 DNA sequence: TGTGCCAGCAGTGGGGGGACAGGAGCTTTCTTT.

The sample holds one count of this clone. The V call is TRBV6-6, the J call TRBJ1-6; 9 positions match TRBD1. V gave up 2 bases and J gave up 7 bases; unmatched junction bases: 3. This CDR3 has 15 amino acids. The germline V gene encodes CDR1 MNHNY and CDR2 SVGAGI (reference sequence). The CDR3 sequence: CASSYTGQGNSPLHF. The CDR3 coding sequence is TGTGCCAGCAGTTACACCGGACAGGGGAATTCACCCCTCCACTTT.

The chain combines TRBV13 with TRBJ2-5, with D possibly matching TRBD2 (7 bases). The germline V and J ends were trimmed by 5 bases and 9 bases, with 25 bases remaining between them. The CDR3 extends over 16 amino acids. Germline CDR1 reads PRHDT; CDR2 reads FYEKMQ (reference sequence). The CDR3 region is CASSPGGGPRIYPQYF. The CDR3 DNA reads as TGTGCCAGCAGCCCCGGCGGGGGCCCCCGCATATATCCCCAGTACTTC.

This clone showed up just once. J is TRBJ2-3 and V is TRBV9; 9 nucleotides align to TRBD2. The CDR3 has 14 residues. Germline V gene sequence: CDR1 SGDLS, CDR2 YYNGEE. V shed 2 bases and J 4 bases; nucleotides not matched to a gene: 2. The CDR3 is CASSVAGGSDTQYF. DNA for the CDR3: TGTGCCAGCAGCGTGGCGGGGGGGTCAGATACGCAGTATTTT.

This CDR3 is CASSEVGSGGNTIYF. For the CDR3, the DNA is TGTGCCAGCAGTGAGGTGGGCTCTGGTGGAAACACCATATATTTT. The chain has TRBV6-1 and TRBJ1-3; D is ambiguous. Germline assignment: CDR1 MNHNS and CDR2 SASEGT. The length of the CDR3 is 15 residues. The V gene lost 3 bases and the J gene lost 3 bases, with 12 bases spanning the gap.

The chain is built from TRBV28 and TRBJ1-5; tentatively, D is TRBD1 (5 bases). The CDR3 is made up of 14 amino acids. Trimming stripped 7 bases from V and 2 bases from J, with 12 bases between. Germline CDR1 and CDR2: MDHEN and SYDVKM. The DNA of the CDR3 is TGTGCCAGCAAAGATCCGGGGGGCAATCAGCCCCAGCATTTT. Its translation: CASKDPGGNQPQHF.

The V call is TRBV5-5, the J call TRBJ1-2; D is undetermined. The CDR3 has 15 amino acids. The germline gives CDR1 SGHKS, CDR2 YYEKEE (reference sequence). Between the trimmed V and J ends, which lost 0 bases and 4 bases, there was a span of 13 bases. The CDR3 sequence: CASSLVGVSSYGYTF. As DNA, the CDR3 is TGTGCCAGCAGCTTGGTTGGGGTTTCGAGCTATGGCTACACCTTC. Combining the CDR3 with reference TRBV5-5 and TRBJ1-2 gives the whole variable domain DAGVTQSPTHLIKTRGQQVTLRCSPISGHKSVSWYQQVLGQGPQFIFQYYEKEERGRGNFPDRFSARQFPNYSSELNVNALLLGDSALYLCASSLVGVSSYGYTFGSGTRLTVV.

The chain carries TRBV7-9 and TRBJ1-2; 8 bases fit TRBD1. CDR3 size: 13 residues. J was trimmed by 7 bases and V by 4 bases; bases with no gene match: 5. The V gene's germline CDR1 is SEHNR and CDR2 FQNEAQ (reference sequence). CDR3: CASSSDRVFGYTF. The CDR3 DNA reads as TGTGCCAGCAGCTCGGACAGGGTCTTTGGCTACACCTTC. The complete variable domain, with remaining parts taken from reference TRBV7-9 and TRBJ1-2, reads DTGVSQNPRHKITKRGQNVTFRCDPISEHNRLYWYRQTLGQGPEFLTYFQNEAQLEKSRLLSDRFSAERPKGSFSTLEIQRTEQGDSAMYLCASSSDRVFGYTFGSGTRLTVV.

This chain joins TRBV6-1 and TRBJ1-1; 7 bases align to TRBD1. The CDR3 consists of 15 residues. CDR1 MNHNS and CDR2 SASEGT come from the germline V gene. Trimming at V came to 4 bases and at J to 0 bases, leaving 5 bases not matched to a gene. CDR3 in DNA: TGTGCCAGCAGTGGCTGGGACAGACTGAACACTGAAGCTTTCTTT. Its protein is CASSGWDRLNTEAFF.

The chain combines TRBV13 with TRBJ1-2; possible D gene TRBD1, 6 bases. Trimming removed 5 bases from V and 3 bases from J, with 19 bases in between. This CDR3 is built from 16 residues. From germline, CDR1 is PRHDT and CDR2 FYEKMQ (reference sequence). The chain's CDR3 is CASSRGGGGSYYGYTF. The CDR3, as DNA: TGTGCCAGCAGCCGAGGGGGGGGAGGTAGTTACTATGGCTACACCTTC.

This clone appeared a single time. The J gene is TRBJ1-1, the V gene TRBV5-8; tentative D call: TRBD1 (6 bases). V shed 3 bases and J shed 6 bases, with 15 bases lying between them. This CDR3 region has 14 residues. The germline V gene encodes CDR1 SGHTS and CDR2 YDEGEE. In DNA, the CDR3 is TGTGCCAGCAGCTCCTTGGACAGTTACGCTGAAGCTTTCTTT. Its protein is CASSSLDSYAEAFF.

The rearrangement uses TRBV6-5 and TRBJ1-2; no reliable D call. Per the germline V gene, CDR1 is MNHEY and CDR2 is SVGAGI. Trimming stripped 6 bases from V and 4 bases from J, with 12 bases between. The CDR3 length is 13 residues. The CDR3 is CASRYLFTYGYTF. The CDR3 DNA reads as TGTGCCAGCAGGTATTTGTTTACCTATGGCTACACCTTC.

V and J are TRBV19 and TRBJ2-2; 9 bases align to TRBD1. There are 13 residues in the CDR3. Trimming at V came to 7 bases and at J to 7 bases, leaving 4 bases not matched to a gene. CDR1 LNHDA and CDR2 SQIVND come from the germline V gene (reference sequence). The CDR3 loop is CASTDRGGGELFF. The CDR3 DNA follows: TGTGCCAGTACGGACAGGGGAGGCGGGGAGCTGTTTTTT.

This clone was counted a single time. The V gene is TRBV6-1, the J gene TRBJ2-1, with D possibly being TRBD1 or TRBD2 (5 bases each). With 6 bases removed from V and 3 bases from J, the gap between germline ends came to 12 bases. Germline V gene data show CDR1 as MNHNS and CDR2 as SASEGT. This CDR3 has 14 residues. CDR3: CASSPGPIYNEQFF. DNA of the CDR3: TGTGCCAGCAGCCCGGGACCTATCTACAATGAGCAGTTCTTC.

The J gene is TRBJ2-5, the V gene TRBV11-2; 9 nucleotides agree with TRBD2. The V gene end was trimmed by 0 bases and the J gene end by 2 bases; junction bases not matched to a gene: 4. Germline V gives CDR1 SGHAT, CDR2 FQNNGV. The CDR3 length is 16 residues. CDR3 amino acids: CASSLELAGTQETQYF. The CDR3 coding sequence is TGTGCCAGCAGCTTAGAGCTAGCGGGGACTCAAGAGACCCAGTACTTC.

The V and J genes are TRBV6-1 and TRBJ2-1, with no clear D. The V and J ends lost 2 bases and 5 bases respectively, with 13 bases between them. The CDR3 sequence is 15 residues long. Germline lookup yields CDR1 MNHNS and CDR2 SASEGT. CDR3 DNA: TGTGCCAGCAGTGAAAGGTGGGCAGTAAACAATGAGCAGTTCTTC. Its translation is CASSERWAVNNEQFF.

CDR3 nucleotide sequence: TGTGCCAGCAGTCAGGGGCGAGCCTACGAGCAGTACTTC. Its protein product is CASSQGRAYEQYF. V is TRBV27 and J is TRBJ2-7; D is perhaps TRBD1 (6 bases). The germline V gene encodes CDR1 MNHEY and CDR2 SMNVEV (reference sequence). Trimming stripped 5 bases from V and 2 bases from J, with 10 bases between. The CDR3 runs 13 residues.

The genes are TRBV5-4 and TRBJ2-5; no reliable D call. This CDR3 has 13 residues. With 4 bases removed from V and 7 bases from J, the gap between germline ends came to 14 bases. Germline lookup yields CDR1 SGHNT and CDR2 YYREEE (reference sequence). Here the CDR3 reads CASSTGLLGTQYF. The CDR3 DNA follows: TGTGCCAGCAGCACCGGCCTTCTAGGGACCCAGTACTTC.

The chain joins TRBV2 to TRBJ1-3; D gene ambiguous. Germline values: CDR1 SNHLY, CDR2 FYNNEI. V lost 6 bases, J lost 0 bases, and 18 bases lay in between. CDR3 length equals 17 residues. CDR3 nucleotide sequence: TGTGCCAGCAGGCTCCGGGCCCAGACAAACTCTGGAAACACCATATATTTT. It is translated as CASRLRAQTNSGNTIYF.

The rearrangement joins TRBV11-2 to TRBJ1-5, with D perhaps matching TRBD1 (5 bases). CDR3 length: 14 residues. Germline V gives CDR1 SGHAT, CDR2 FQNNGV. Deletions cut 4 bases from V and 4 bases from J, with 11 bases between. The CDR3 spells CASSSDISNQPQHF. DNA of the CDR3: TGTGCCAGCAGCTCGGACATATCTAATCAGCCCCAGCATTTT.

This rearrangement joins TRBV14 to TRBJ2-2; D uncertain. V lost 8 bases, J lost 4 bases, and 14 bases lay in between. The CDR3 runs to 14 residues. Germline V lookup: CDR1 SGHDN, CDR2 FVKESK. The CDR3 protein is CASSLDPPTGELFF. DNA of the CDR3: TGTGCCAGCTCCTTGGACCCCCCCACCGGGGAGCTGTTTTTT.

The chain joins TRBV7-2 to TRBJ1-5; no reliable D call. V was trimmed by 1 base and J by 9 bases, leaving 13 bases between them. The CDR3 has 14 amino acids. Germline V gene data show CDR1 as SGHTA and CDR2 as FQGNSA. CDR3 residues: CASSLDSGDRPQHF. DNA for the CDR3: TGTGCCAGCAGCTTAGACAGCGGGGATCGGCCCCAGCATTTT.

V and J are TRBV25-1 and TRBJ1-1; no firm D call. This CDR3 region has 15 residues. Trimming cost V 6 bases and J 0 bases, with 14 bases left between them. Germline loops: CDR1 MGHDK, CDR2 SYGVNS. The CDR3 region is CASRAHGRLNTEAFF. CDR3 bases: TGTGCCAGCAGAGCTCACGGGCGATTGAACACTGAAGCTTTCTTT.

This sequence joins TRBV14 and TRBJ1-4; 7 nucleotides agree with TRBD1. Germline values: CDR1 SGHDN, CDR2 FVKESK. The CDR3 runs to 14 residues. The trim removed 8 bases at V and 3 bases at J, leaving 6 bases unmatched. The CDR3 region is CASRTGDPNEKLFF. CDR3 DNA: TGTGCCAGCCGTACAGGGGATCCTAATGAAAAACTGTTTTTT. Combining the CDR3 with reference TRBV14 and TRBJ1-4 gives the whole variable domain EAGVTQFPSHSVIEKGQTVTLRCDPISGHDNLYWYRRVMGKEIKFLLHFVKESKQDESGMPNNRFLAERTGGTYSTLKVQPAELEDSGVYFCASRTGDPNEKLFFGSGTQLSVL.